The clone carrying this T cell receptor beta chain was seen only once. Then a second PCR, running about 6 to 11 cycles, was carried out with a sample-barcoded 5' primer and a J-beta primer mix. In TCRdb, the 5' RACE reads were re-called with MiXCR into one record per CDR3 protein. The sample includes about 670,000 distinct CDR3 sequences, about 50% of them seen just once. These data belong to a study of blood T cells in healthy people across ages. Germline V gene lookup returns CDR1 MNHEY and CDR2 SVGAGI. The CDR3 has 16 amino acids. The ends lost 0 bases at V and 7 bases at J; junction bases unmatched: 12.

Sequences were obtained from blood. J is TRBJ2-7 and V is TRBV6-5; 7 bases map to TRBD1. The source is an elderly woman in good health. CDR3 coding DNA: TGTGCCAGCAGTTACTCTCCAGGGGGAGCCTACAAGGAGCAGTACTTC. Protein product: CASSYSPGGAYKEQYF.